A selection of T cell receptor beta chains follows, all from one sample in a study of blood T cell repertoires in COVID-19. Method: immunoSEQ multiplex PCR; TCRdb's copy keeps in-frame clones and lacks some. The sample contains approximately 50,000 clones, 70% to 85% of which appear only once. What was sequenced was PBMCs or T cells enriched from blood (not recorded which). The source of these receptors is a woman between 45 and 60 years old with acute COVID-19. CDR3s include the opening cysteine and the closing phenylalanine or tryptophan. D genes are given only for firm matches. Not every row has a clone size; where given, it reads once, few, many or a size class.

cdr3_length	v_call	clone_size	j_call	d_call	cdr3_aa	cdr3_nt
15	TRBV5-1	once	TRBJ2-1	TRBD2	CASRPSSGSYNEQFF	TGCGCCAGCAGACCATCTAGCGGCTCCTACAATGAGCAGTTCTTC
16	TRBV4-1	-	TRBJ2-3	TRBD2	CASSQQSGGAWDTQYF	TGCGCCAGCAGCCAACAGTCCGGGGGGGCCTGGGATACGCAGTATTTT
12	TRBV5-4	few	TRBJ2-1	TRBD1	CAFGQGTHEQFF	TGTGCCTTTGGACAGGGAACCCATGAGCAGTTCTTC
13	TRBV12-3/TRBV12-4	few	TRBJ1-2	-	CASSFGGDFGYTF	TGTGCCAGCAGTTTCGGGGGGGATTTCGGCTACACCTTC
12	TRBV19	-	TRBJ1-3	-	CASISGGNTIYF	TGTGCCAGTATTTCAGGGGGAAACACCATATATTTT
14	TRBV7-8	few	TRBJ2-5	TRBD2	CASSARTSNGTQYF	TGTGCCAGCAGCGCCAGGACTAGCAATGGAACCCAGTACTTC
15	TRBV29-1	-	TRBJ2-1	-	CSVARLAGGGNEQFF	TGCAGCGTTGCACGTCTAGCAGGTGGTGGGAATGAGCAGTTCTTC
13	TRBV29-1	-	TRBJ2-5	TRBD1	CSLRGGREETQYF	TGCAGCCTCAGAGGGGGCAGGGAAGAGACCCAGTACTTC
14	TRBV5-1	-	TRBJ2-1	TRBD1	CASSPRTGFNEQFF	TGCGCCAGCAGCCCCCGGACAGGTTTCAATGAGCAGTTCTTC
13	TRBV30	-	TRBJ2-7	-	CAWSPAGTYEQYF	TGTGCCTGGAGCCCGGCGGGGACCTACGAGCAGTACTTC
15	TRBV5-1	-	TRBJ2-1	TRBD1	CASSIQGAQYNEQFF	TGCGCCAGCAGCATCCAGGGGGCCCAATACAATGAGCAGTTCTTC
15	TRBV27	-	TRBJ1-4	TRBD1	CASNPGGSANEKLFF	TGTGCCAGCAATCCAGGGGGCTCGGCTAATGAAAAACTGTTTTTT
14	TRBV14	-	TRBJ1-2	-	CASSQGVRGWSYTF	TGTGCCAGCAGCCAAGGTGTCAGGGGCTGGAGCTACACCTTC
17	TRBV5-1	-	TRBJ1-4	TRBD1	CASSFGDRGIFNEKLFF	TGCGCCAGCAGCTTTGGGGACAGGGGAATTTTTAATGAAAAACTGTTTTTT
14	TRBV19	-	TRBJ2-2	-	CASSIGSTTGELFF	TGTGCCAGTAGTATAGGGTCGACTACCGGGGAGCTGTTTTTT
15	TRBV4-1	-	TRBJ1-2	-	CASSRGLGGDYGYTF	TGCGCCAGCAGCCGAGGGTTGGGTGGTGACTATGGCTACACCTTC
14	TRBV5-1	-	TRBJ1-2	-	CASSLGGVSYGYTF	TGCGCCAGCAGCTTGGGTGGAGTATCCTATGGCTACACCTTC
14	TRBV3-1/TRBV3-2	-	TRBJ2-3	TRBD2	CASSHGGGSDTQYF	TGTGCCAGCAGTCATGGGGGGGGTTCAGATACGCAGTATTTT
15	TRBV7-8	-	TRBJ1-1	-	CASSSSRGGSTEAFF	TGTGCCAGCAGCTCGTCCCGCGGGGGAAGCACTGAAGCTTTCTTT
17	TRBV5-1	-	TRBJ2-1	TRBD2	CASSLVLAGGPRNEQFF	TGCGCCAGCAGCTTGGTTTTAGCGGGGGGGCCCCGAAATGAGCAGTTCTTC
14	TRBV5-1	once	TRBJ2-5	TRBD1	CASSPGTGVETQYF	TGCGCCAGCAGTCCCGGGACAGGGGTAGAGACCCAGTACTTC
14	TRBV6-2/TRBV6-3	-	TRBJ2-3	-	CASSGSSGTDTQYF	TGTGCCAGCAGTGGATCTAGCGGCACAGATACGCAGTATTTT
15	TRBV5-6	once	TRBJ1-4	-	CASSPLGGENEKLFF	TGTGCCAGCAGCCCGTTAGGGGGGGAAAATGAAAAACTGTTTTTT
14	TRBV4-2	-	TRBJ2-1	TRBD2	CASSLSGRHNEQFF	TGTGCCAGCAGCCTGAGCGGGAGACACAATGAGCAGTTCTTC
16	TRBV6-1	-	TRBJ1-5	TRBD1	CASSGRTGGAGQPQHF	TGTGCCAGCAGTGGCCGGACAGGGGGCGCAGGTCAGCCCCAGCATTTT
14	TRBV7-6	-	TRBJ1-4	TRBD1	CASSFLTGDEKLFF	TGTGCCAGCAGCTTTCTCACAGGGGATGAAAAACTGTTTTTT
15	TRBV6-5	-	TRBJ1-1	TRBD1	CASSYHGQASTEAFF	TGTGCCAGCAGTTACCACGGACAGGCGTCGACTGAAGCTTTCTTT